This TCR beta chain was captured by sequencing in a study of T cell responses to AZD1222 COVID-19 vaccine. About this clone itself: Its antigen remains unknown.

There are 16 residues in the CDR3. From germline, CDR1 is MNHEY and CDR2 SVGEGT. Trimming cost V 6 bases and J 1 base, with 17 bases left between them. Overall study results and limits: Possibly, clonal diversity was underestimated; donors were largely white British and included more females. Spike-specific TCRs gained breadth and depth after people received two AZD1222 doses.

Sequencing was performed with immunoSEQ multiplex PCR; in TCRdb, only in-frame clones are kept and a portion is missing. In the table there are roughly 140,000 clones, about 90% of which are singletons. Sequences were derived from peripheral blood, sampled on day 0 of AZD1222 vaccination. The receptor was derived from an adult in good health. This chain joins TRBV6-2 or TRBV6-3 and TRBJ2-3; unclear D gene. The CDR3 protein is CASSGGRQSGTDTQYF. CDR3 coding DNA: TGTGCCAGCAGCGGCGGTCGGCAGAGTGGCACAGATACGCAGTATTTT.